This T cell receptor beta chain was captured in a study of blood T cell repertoires in COVID-19. Whole-study context: COVID-19 samples, acute and convalescent, were from the United States, Italy and Spain. From T cells, B-cell-depleted T cells, or PBMCs came the material, which was cDNA or gDNA.

V lost 0 bases to trimming and J lost 0 bases, with 20 bases between them. The CDR3 contains 19 residues. CDR1 is LGHDT and CDR2 is YNNKEL in the germline V gene (reference sequence). Original data processing: Nucleated cell counts were estimated from reference gene primer amplification. This table comes from immunoSEQ multiplex PCR, and its TCRdb copy is limited to in-frame clones, with some not included. V, J and clone size were drawn from that table, and D and trimming were deduced from the DNA. The table lists 150,000 to 200,000 clones, about 85% of them singletons, with roughly 8.2% in the top ten.

The clonotype comes from an older woman with acute or convalescent COVID-19. The rearrangement links TRBV3-1 (or the pseudogene TRBV3-2) to TRBJ1-1, with unresolved D. Sequenced input: peripheral blood. The CDR3 nucleotides are TGTGCCAGCAGCCAAGATATCGCCCCGGCAGCAGGTATGAACACTGAAGCTTTCTTT. Translation gives CASSQDIAPAAGMNTEAFF.